This note documents a single T cell receptor (beta chain) sequence. RNA transcripts served as the template for amplifying TCR beta CDR3 regions. TCR CDR3 underwent first-round RT-PCR with the HTBI primer set. TCRdb reprocessed the multiplex PCR reads with MiXCR, giving one entry per CDR3 protein. Altogether approximately 400,000 distinct CDR3 sequences are present, around 16% being singletons, with the ten largest covering less than 15%. The data stem from a study of T cells in Graves' hyperthyroidism and ophthalmopathy. Germline V CDR1 and CDR2: DFQATT, SNEGSKA (reference sequence). Trimming at V came to 3 bases and at J to 1 base, leaving 3 bases not matched to a gene. CDR3 length equals 15 residues.

The sequencing input was blood. This sequence joins TRBV20-1 and TRBJ2-5, with 12 bases lining up with TRBD2. This sequence was found in a woman aged 18-30 years with Graves' hyperthyroidism. CDR3 DNA sequence: TGCAGTGCTAGCCCTAGCGGGGGGGCCCAAGAGACCCAGTACTTC. Translated: CSASPSGGAQETQYF.